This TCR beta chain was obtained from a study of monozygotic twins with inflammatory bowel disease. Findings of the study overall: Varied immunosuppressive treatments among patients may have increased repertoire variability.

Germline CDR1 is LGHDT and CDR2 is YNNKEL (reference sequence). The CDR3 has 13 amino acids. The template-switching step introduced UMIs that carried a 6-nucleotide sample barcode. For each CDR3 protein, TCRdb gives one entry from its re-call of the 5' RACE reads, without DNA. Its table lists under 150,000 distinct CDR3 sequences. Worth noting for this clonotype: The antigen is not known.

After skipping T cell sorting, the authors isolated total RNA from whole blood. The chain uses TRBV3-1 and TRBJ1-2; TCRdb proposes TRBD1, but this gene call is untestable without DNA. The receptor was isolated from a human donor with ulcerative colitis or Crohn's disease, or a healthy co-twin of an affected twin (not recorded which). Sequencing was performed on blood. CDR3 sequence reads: CASSPGQLYGYTF. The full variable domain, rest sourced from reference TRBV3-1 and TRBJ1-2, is DTAVSQTPKYLVTQMGNDKSIKCEQNLGHDTMYWYKQDSKKFLKIMFSYNNKELIINETVPNRFSPKSPDKAHLNLHINSLELGDSAVYFCASSPGQLYGYTFGSGTRLTVV.